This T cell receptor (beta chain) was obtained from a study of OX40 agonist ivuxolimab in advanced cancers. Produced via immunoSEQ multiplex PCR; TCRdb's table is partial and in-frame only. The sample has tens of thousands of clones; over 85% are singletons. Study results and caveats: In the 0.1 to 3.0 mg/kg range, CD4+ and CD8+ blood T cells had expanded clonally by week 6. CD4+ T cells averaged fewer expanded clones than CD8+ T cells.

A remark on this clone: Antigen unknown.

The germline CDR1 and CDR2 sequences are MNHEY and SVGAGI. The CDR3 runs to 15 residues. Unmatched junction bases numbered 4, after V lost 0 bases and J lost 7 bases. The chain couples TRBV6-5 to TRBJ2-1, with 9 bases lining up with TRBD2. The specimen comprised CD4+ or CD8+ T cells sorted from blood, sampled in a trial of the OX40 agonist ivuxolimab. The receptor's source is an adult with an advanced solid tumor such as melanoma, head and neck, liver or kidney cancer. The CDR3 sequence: CASSYSFAGGNEQFF. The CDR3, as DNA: TGTGCCAGCAGTTACTCCTTTGCGGGAGGGAATGAGCAGTTCTTC.